Presented here are 23 T cell receptor beta chains from one specimen sequenced in a study of CD8 T cells in ankylosing spondylitis. General study findings and limits: Characteristic, it appeared, of ankylosing spondylitis blood was a TCR beta motif of several highly homologous variants.

TCRdb re-called the 5' RACE reads through MiXCR, storing one row per CDR3 protein. This sample has some 700,000 distinct CDR3 sequences, with over 15% found just once. For these TCRs, the target antigens are not known. What was sequenced was blood, either unsorted or a sorted T cell fraction (not recorded which). The receptors come from a male donor with ankylosing spondylitis.

This chain connects TRBV7-9 to TRBJ2-7, with TRBD1 as a possible D gene (5 bases). Germline CDR1 and CDR2: SEHNR and FQNEAQ (reference sequence). The CDR3 covers 15 residues. Trimming stripped 3 bases from V and 2 bases from J, with 14 bases between. The CDR3, as DNA: TGTGCCAGCAGCTTGATGTCAGGGTCGACCTACGAGCAGTACTTC. The encoded protein is CASSLMSGSTYEQYF.

Only one count was recorded for this clonotype. The chain has TRBV5-5 and TRBJ2-7; TRBD2 matches at 8 bases. Germline CDR1 is SGHKS and CDR2 is YYEKEE (reference sequence). Trimming took 4 bases from V and 3 from J; bases not matched to a gene: 9. This CDR3 has 15 amino acids. The CDR3 DNA sequence: TGTGCCAGCAGCCTCGAACCGGGACTAGACTACGAGCAGTACTTC. Protein sequence: CASSLEPGLDYEQYF. The variable domain in full, with the rest retrieved from reference TRBV5-5 and TRBJ2-7, is DAGVTQSPTHLIKTRGQQVTLRCSPISGHKSVSWYQQVLGQGPQFIFQYYEKEERGRGNFPDRFSARQFPNYSSELNVNALLLGDSALYLCASSLEPGLDYEQYFGPGTRLTVT.

This clonotype was found a few times. The chain joins TRBV20-1 to TRBJ1-1; a possible D gene is TRBD1 (6 bases). V lost 3 bases, J lost 0 bases, and 14 bases lay in between. The germline V gene encodes CDR1 DFQATT and CDR2 SNEGSKA (reference sequence). This CDR3 has 15 amino acids. The CDR3 protein is CSASFTGHLNTEAFF. Here the CDR3 DNA reads TGCAGTGCTAGTTTTACGGGACACCTGAACACTGAAGCTTTCTTT.

The chain is built from TRBV4-1 and TRBJ2-7; D remains ambiguous. Per the germline V gene, CDR1 is MGHRA and CDR2 is YSYEKL. CDR3 length: 13 amino acids. V lost 1 base, J lost 6 bases, and 10 bases lay in between. The DNA for the CDR3 is TGCGCCAGCAGCCAAGTCGGAACGGGCGAGCAGTACTTC. This translates into CASSQVGTGEQYF.

The rearrangement links TRBV29-1 to TRBJ2-3; TRBD1 is a possible D gene (6 bases). The ends were cut back, 4 bases at V and 3 bases at J, with 8 bases in the middle. The germline CDR1 and CDR2 sequences are SQVTM and ANQGSEA. The CDR3 has 12 residues. CDR3 amino acids: CSVGQATDTQYF. DNA of the CDR3: TGCAGCGTTGGACAGGCAACAGATACGCAGTATTTT.

This clonotype was seen more than once but under ten times. The chain couples TRBV7-9 to TRBJ2-1; D is perhaps TRBD2 (6 bases). Trimming took off 5 bases at V and 5 bases at J, with 13 bases between the two ends. Germline lookup yields CDR1 SEHNR and CDR2 FQNEAQ (reference sequence). This CDR3 is 14 amino acids long. The DNA for the CDR3 is TGTGCCAGCAGCCCAAGCGGGCTTCACAATGAGCAGTTCTTC. Translation: CASSPSGLHNEQFF.

The V gene is TRBV20-1, the J gene TRBJ2-1, with D perhaps TRBD2 (6 bases). V dropped 0 bases and J dropped 7 bases, with 7 bases sitting between them. Per the germline V gene, CDR1 is DFQATT and CDR2 is SNEGSKA (reference sequence). The CDR3 consists of 12 residues. In DNA form, the CDR3 reads TGCAGTGCTAGAGATCGGGGGAATGAGCAGTTCTTC. Protein product: CSARDRGNEQFF.

On this clonotype: Germline is not matched at one junction end, which may reflect a read error. The chain combines TRBV4-2 with TRBJ1-5; D not resolved. The CDR3 runs to 16 residues. The V gene's germline CDR1 is LGHNA and CDR2 YNFKEQ. The CDR3 spells CTSSQEPPGPNQPQHF. The CDR3 nucleotides read TGTACCAGCAGCCAAGAACCCCCAGGACCTAATCAGCCCCAGCATTTT.

This clonotype has more than one count but fewer than ten. This chain connects TRBV20-1 to TRBJ2-1; 11 positions match TRBD2. Losses at the gene ends were 0 bases for V and 4 bases for J; bases not matched to a gene: 5. Germline V gives CDR1 DFQATT, CDR2 SNEGSKA (reference sequence). The CDR3 spans 16 residues. Here the CDR3 reads CSARDSSGRNYNEQFF. For the CDR3, the DNA is TGCAGTGCTAGAGACTCTAGCGGGAGGAATTACAATGAGCAGTTCTTC.

This clonotype came up a few times. This chain links TRBV6-1 with TRBJ2-3; 9 nucleotides agree with TRBD2. This CDR3 has 15 amino acids. Germline V lookup: CDR1 MNHNS, CDR2 SASEGT. J gave up 4 bases and V 4 bases, and 6 bases lay outside the gene matches. The CDR3 here is CASSAGSGGADTQYF. The CDR3 DNA reads TGTGCCAGCAGTGCGGGTAGCGGGGGCGCAGATACGCAGTATTTT.

The V and J genes are TRBV9 and TRBJ2-7, with 7 positions matching TRBD2. CDR1 and CDR2 from the germline V gene are SGDLS and YYNGEE. The length of the CDR3 is 13 residues. The V segment lost 0 bases and the J segment 7 bases; nucleotides outside the gene matches: 4. CDR3 residues: CASSVGGGGEQYF. The CDR3, as DNA: TGTGCCAGCAGCGTAGGCGGGGGTGGAGAGCAGTACTTC.

This clonotype showed up many times. The J gene is TRBJ1-5, the V gene TRBV5-5, with a weak D call TRBD1 (5 bases). This CDR3 region has 14 residues. The V and J ends lost 4 bases and 0 bases respectively, with 8 bases between them. Per the germline V gene, CDR1 is SGHKS and CDR2 is YYEKEE (reference sequence). The CDR3 nucleotides are TGTGCCAGCAGCCGGGGCCATAGCAATCAGCCCCAGCATTTT. Translation gives CASSRGHSNQPQHF.

The V call is TRBV20-1, the J call TRBJ2-4, with no clear D. The CDR3 spans 12 residues. CDR1 is DFQATT and CDR2 is SNEGSKA in the germline V gene (reference sequence). Trimming stripped 3 bases from V and 0 bases from J, with 3 bases between. CDR3 amino acids: CSARGAKNIQYF. Here the CDR3 DNA reads TGCAGTGCTAGGGGAGCCAAAAACATTCAGTACTTC.

This clonotype was found a few times. The chain joins TRBV25-1 to TRBJ2-1; possibly TRBD2 for D (7 bases). The length of the CDR3 is 11 residues. Germline V gives CDR1 MGHDK, CDR2 SYGVNS. Trimming shortened V by 8 bases and J by 9 bases, and 11 bases separated the two germline ends. In nucleotides, the CDR3 is TGTGCCAGCGGGGGGGCAAGTGAGCAGTTCTTC. This sequence encodes CASGGASEQFF.

CDR3 nucleotides: TGCAGCGTTGAAATGGCTCTTAGAGGGATCACATACACAGATACGCAGTATTTT. Translated: CSVEMALRGITYTDTQYF. The chain joins TRBV29-1 to TRBJ2-3; weak D call: TRBD2 (5 bases). The length of the CDR3 is 18 residues. V was clipped by 2 bases and J by 2 bases, with 23 bases between them. Germline CDR1 SQVTM, CDR2 ANQGSEA.

The V gene is TRBV7-3, the J gene TRBJ2-3; 7 positions agree with TRBD2. This CDR3 is built from 17 residues. From germline, CDR1 is SGHTA and CDR2 FQGTGA. V gave up 4 bases and J gave up 0 bases; unmatched junction bases: 10. CDR3 in DNA: TGTGCCAGCAGCTCCCTCCCTAGCGGAGTCAGCACAGATACGCAGTATTTT. Translated: CASSSLPSGVSTDTQYF.

This clonotype was recorded many times. The rearrangement links TRBV29-1 to TRBJ2-1; 7 positions agree with TRBD1. CDR3 size: 12 residues. The V and J ends lost 7 bases and 7 bases, in that order; junction bases with no gene match: 7. Germline V lookup: CDR1 SQVTM, CDR2 ANQGSEA. The CDR3 DNA is TGCAGCGCGACCCTACAGGGGAATGAGCAGTTCTTC. As protein: CSATLQGNEQFF.

The chain couples TRBV12-3 or TRBV12-4 to TRBJ1-1; D unclear. The CDR3 spans 15 residues. Between the trimmed V and J ends, which lost 1 base and 0 bases, there was a span of 9 bases. The CDR3, as DNA: TGTGCCAGCAGTTTAGGAGGACTCGTGAACACTGAAGCTTTCTTT. This codes for CASSLGGLVNTEAFF.

This clonotype was seen a few times. The chain joins TRBV9 to TRBJ2-7, with 7 bases identical to TRBD1. The CDR3 has 12 amino acids. The J segment lost 2 bases and the V segment lost 10 bases, leaving 6 bases of the junction unmatched. Germline loops: CDR1 SGDLS, CDR2 YYNGEE. CDR3 amino acids: CAGPGTAYEQYF. The CDR3 DNA sequence: TGTGCCGGACCCGGGACAGCCTACGAGCAGTACTTC.

This chain links TRBV4-1 with TRBJ1-3; 7 nucleotides line up with TRBD1. The germline V gene encodes CDR1 MGHRA and CDR2 YSYEKL. The CDR3 is made up of 18 amino acids. After removal of 1 base from V and 2 bases from J, the junction contained 11 bases not matched to a gene. The CDR3: CASSQGRARGQTGNTIYF. The CDR3 DNA sequence: TGCGCCAGCAGCCAAGGGAGGGCTAGGGGGCAAACTGGAAACACCATATATTTT.

This clonotype has only one observation. The rearrangement links TRBV18 to TRBJ2-5, with D unresolved. The germline V gene encodes CDR1 KGHSH and CDR2 LQKENI. V lost 2 bases and J lost 3, with 10 bases in between. The CDR3 extends over 14 amino acids. CDR3 sequence reads: CASSPFGQKETQYF. CDR3 bases: TGTGCCAGCTCACCATTCGGTCAGAAAGAGACCCAGTACTTC.

The chain recombines TRBV9 with TRBJ2-7; D perhaps matches TRBD1 (6 bases). Germline-derived CDR1 and CDR2 are SGDLS and YYNGEE. The CDR3 runs to 17 residues. Trimming removed 2 bases from V and 3 bases from J, with 21 bases in between. The CDR3 region is CASSVRPEDSSIYEQYF. The CDR3 DNA sequence: TGTGCCAGCAGCGTCCGCCCAGAGGACAGTTCAATCTACGAGCAGTACTTC.

Ten or more counts support this clonotype. This chain connects TRBV5-1 to TRBJ1-2, with 7 bases identical to TRBD1. The V gene's germline CDR1 is SGHRS and CDR2 YFSETQ. The CDR3 has 14 residues. Trimming at V came to 0 bases and at J to 5 bases, leaving 4 bases not matched to a gene. CDR3 amino acids: CASSLGDRAYGYTF. As DNA, the CDR3 is TGCGCCAGCAGCTTGGGTGACAGGGCTTATGGCTACACCTTC.